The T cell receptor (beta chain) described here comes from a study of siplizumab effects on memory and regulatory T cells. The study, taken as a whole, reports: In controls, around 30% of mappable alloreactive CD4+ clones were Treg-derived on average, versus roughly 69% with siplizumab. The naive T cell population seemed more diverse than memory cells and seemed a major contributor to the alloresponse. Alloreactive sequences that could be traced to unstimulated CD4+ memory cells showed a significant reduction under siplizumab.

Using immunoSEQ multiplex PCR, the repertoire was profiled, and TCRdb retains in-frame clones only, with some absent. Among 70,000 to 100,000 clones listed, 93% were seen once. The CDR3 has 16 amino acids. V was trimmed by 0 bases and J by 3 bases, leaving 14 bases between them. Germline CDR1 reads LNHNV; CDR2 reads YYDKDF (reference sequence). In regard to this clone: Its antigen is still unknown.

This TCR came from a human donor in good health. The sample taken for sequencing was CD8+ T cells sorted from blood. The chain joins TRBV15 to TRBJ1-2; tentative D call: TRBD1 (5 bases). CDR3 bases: TGTGCCACCAGCAGAGATGGAGAACAGGCTTACTATGGCTACACCTTC. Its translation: CATSRDGEQAYYGYTF. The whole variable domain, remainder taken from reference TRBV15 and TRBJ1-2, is DAMVIQNPRYQVTQFGKPVTLSCSQTLNHNVMYWYQQKSSQAPKLLFHYYDKDFNNEADTPDNFQSRRPNTSFCFLDIRSPGLGDTAMYLCATSRDGEQAYYGYTFGSGTRLTVV.